Listed below are T cell receptor beta chains from one sample, sequenced in a study of cytomegalovirus exposure and HLA in healthy donors. The data were produced by immunoSEQ multiplex PCR, yet TCRdb's version contains in-frame clones alone and is incomplete. The sample records some 120,000 clones, approximately 80% being singletons. Input material: PBMCs. The receptors were sampled from a man aged 25 to 40 in good health and CMV-seropositive. CDR3s include the opening cysteine and the closing phenylalanine or tryptophan. D genes are given only for firm matches. A clone size is listed for some rows: how often the clone was seen (once, few, many), or a class if it is expanded.

clone_size: .; v_call: TRBV9; d_call: TRBD1; j_call: TRBJ2-2; cdr3_nt: TGTGCCAGCAGCGAGCACTTGACAGGGAGCAACACCGGGGAGCTGTTTTTT; cdr3_aa: CASSEHLTGSNTGELFF
clone_size: .; v_call: TRBV25-1; d_call: TRBD2; j_call: TRBJ2-7; cdr3_nt: TGTGCCAGCAGTGAATTCTTCTCACTAGCGGGATCCTACGAGCAGTACTTC; cdr3_aa: CASSEFFSLAGSYEQYF
clone_size: .; v_call: TRBV7-9; d_call: TRBD1; j_call: TRBJ2-7; cdr3_nt: TGTTCCAGCAGCCGGGACAGTTTGGACTACGAGCAGTACTTC; cdr3_aa: CSSSRDSLDYEQYF
clone_size: .; v_call: TRBV9; d_call: TRBD2; j_call: TRBJ2-1; cdr3_nt: TGTGCCAGCAGCCCCACTAGCGGGAGCATTGAGCAGTTCTTC; cdr3_aa: CASSPTSGSIEQFF
clone_size: .; v_call: TRBV18; d_call: .; j_call: TRBJ2-7; cdr3_nt: TGTGCCAGCTCACTTGCAGGGCAGGACGAGCAGTACTTC; cdr3_aa: CASSLAGQDEQYF
clone_size: .; v_call: TRBV15; d_call: TRBD1; j_call: TRBJ2-1; cdr3_nt: TGTGCCACCAGCAGACAGGGGGATGGTGAGCAGTTCTTC; cdr3_aa: CATSRQGDGEQFF
clone_size: .; v_call: TRBV4-2; d_call: .; j_call: TRBJ1-4; cdr3_nt: TGTGCCAGCAGCCAAGATGGGTCAGGTTTGAATGAAAAACTGTTTTTT; cdr3_aa: CASSQDGSGLNEKLFF
clone_size: .; v_call: TRBV11-3; d_call: .; j_call: TRBJ2-7; cdr3_nt: TGTGCCAGCAGCACACCCCGGAGGTACGAGCAGTACTTC; cdr3_aa: CASSTPRRYEQYF
clone_size: .; v_call: TRBV19; d_call: TRBD2; j_call: TRBJ2-6; cdr3_nt: TGTGCCAGTAGTACCGAACCCCTCAGCGGGGGTCCCCCAATGGGGGCCAACGTCCTGACTTTC; cdr3_aa: CASSTEPLSGGPPMGANVLTF
clone_size: .; v_call: TRBV6-5; d_call: TRBD1; j_call: TRBJ1-2; cdr3_nt: TGTGCCAGCAGCTCGGGACAGGGTATTGAGTATGGCTACACCTTC; cdr3_aa: CASSSGQGIEYGYTF
clone_size: few; v_call: TRBV9; d_call: TRBD1; j_call: TRBJ1-6; cdr3_nt: TGTGCCAGCAGCTTTTCAGGGGGCGATAATTCACCCCTCCACTTT; cdr3_aa: CASSFSGGDNSPLHF
clone_size: .; v_call: TRBV5-1; d_call: TRBD1; j_call: TRBJ2-5; cdr3_nt: TGCGCCAGCAGCTTGGGCCGGGACAGGGGTGCGGAGACCCAGTACTTC; cdr3_aa: CASSLGRDRGAETQYF
clone_size: .; v_call: TRBV7-9; d_call: .; j_call: TRBJ2-1; cdr3_nt: TGTTCCAGCAGTGGGGGGAACAATGAGCAGTTCTTC; cdr3_aa: CSSSGGNNEQFF
clone_size: few; v_call: TRBV7-9; d_call: TRBD1; j_call: TRBJ1-5; cdr3_nt: TGTGCCAGCAGCCGGGGACAGGGGGGAGGTCAGCCCCAGCATTTT; cdr3_aa: CASSRGQGGGQPQHF
clone_size: .; v_call: TRBV5-1; d_call: TRBD2; j_call: TRBJ2-7; cdr3_nt: TGCGCCAGCAGCTACCTAGCGGGAGAAGACGAGCAGTACTTC; cdr3_aa: CASSYLAGEDEQYF
clone_size: .; v_call: TRBV7-6; d_call: .; j_call: TRBJ2-2; cdr3_nt: TGTGCCAGCAGCCCCTGGACAGAGAACACCGGGGAGCTGTTTTTT; cdr3_aa: CASSPWTENTGELFF
clone_size: once; v_call: TRBV5-1; d_call: TRBD2; j_call: TRBJ2-3; cdr3_nt: TGCGCCAGCCGTCCTTCTCTAGCGGGAGGCACAGATACGCAGTATTTT; cdr3_aa: CASRPSLAGGTDTQYF
clone_size: once; v_call: TRBV14; d_call: TRBD2; j_call: TRBJ2-1; cdr3_nt: TGTGCCAGCAGCCACGTGACTAGCGGGGCTGTGGATGAGCAGTTCTTC; cdr3_aa: CASSHVTSGAVDEQFF
clone_size: many; v_call: TRBV7-3; d_call: TRBD1; j_call: TRBJ2-2; cdr3_nt: TGTGCCAGCAGACAGGGGGCTGTGAACACCGGGGAGCTGTTTTTT; cdr3_aa: CASRQGAVNTGELFF
clone_size: .; v_call: TRBV27; d_call: .; j_call: TRBJ2-1; cdr3_nt: TGTGCCAGCAGTTTCTCGGCGGTTCCCTACAATGAGCAGTTCTTC; cdr3_aa: CASSFSAVPYNEQFF
clone_size: few; v_call: TRBV7-9; d_call: TRBD2; j_call: TRBJ2-2; cdr3_nt: TGTTCCAGCAGCTTAGGGGCGGGAGGCGCCACCGGGGAGCTGTTTTTT; cdr3_aa: CSSSLGAGGATGELFF
clone_size: .; v_call: TRBV7-9; d_call: TRBD1; j_call: TRBJ2-7; cdr3_nt: TGTGCCAGCAGCTTAGCGGGGACAGGGGCCCACGAGCAGTACTTC; cdr3_aa: CASSLAGTGAHEQYF
clone_size: .; v_call: TRBV4-3; d_call: .; j_call: TRBJ1-5; cdr3_nt: TGCGCCAGCAGCCAAGCCCCCGGGACAAAGAATCAGCCCCAGCATTTT; cdr3_aa: CASSQAPGTKNQPQHF
clone_size: .; v_call: TRBV25-1; d_call: .; j_call: TRBJ1-1; cdr3_nt: TGTGCCAGCGGCGGTTTGGGGAGGGTGACTGAAGCTTTCTTT; cdr3_aa: CASGGLGRVTEAFF
clone_size: .; v_call: TRBV13; d_call: .; j_call: TRBJ2-2; cdr3_nt: TGTGCCAGCAGCTGGGGCGCGAACACCGGGGAGCTGTTTTTT; cdr3_aa: CASSWGANTGELFF
clone_size: .; v_call: TRBV10-3; d_call: TRBD2; j_call: TRBJ2-1; cdr3_nt: TGTGCCATCAGTGACCTAGCGGGGTTCGCCTACAATGAGCAGTTCTTC; cdr3_aa: CAISDLAGFAYNEQFF
clone_size: .; v_call: TRBV11-2; d_call: .; j_call: TRBJ1-5; cdr3_nt: TGTGCCAGAGTAACCAGGGTCGGTAATAGCCAGCCCCAGCATTTT; cdr3_aa: CARVTRVGNSQPQHF
clone_size: .; v_call: TRBV11-1; d_call: TRBD1; j_call: TRBJ2-3; cdr3_nt: TGTGCCAGCAGCCGCATGGGACAGTTCACAGATACGCAGTATTTT; cdr3_aa: CASSRMGQFTDTQYF
clone_size: .; v_call: TRBV7-2; d_call: .; j_call: TRBJ2-7; cdr3_nt: TGTGCCAGCAGCTTAATACTCTTCTACGAGCAGTACTTC; cdr3_aa: CASSLILFYEQYF
clone_size: once; v_call: TRBV13; d_call: TRBD2; j_call: TRBJ2-7; cdr3_nt: TGTGCCAGCAGCCCTACCGGGACTAGCGGTTACGAGCAGTACTTC; cdr3_aa: CASSPTGTSGYEQYF
clone_size: once; v_call: TRBV7-2; d_call: TRBD1; j_call: TRBJ1-4; cdr3_nt: TGTGCCAGCAGCCCACAGGGGGGCGCTAATGAAAAACTGTTTTTT; cdr3_aa: CASSPQGGANEKLFF
clone_size: .; v_call: TRBV28; d_call: .; j_call: TRBJ2-6; cdr3_nt: TGTGCCAGCAGTTTTCGAGGCAACGGCCTGACTTTC; cdr3_aa: CASSFRGNGLTF
clone_size: .; v_call: TRBV5-1; d_call: .; j_call: TRBJ1-1; cdr3_nt: TGCACCAGCAGCTTGGGGGCAGGGGCTGAAGCTTTCTTT; cdr3_aa: CTSSLGAGAEAFF
clone_size: .; v_call: TRBV5-1; d_call: .; j_call: TRBJ2-3; cdr3_nt: TGCGCCAGCAGCTTGGCTGGGGGGGGGCCAACAGATACGCAGTATTTT; cdr3_aa: CASSLAGGGPTDTQYF
clone_size: .; v_call: TRBV11-2; d_call: TRBD2; j_call: TRBJ2-3; cdr3_nt: TGTGCCAGCAGCCGTCGGGCTAGCGGTGACACAGATACGCAGTATTTT; cdr3_aa: CASSRRASGDTDTQYF
clone_size: few; v_call: TRBV12-5; d_call: TRBD2; j_call: TRBJ2-1; cdr3_nt: TGTGCTAGTGGTGAACTAGCGGGGGTTTACAATGAGCAGTTCTTC; cdr3_aa: CASGELAGVYNEQFF
clone_size: .; v_call: TRBV9; d_call: .; j_call: TRBJ2-7; cdr3_nt: TGTGCCAGCAGCGAGGGGGGGGTAAGATTGGACGAGCAGTACTTC; cdr3_aa: CASSEGGVRLDEQYF
clone_size: .; v_call: TRBV27; d_call: .; j_call: TRBJ1-5; cdr3_nt: TGTGCCAGCAGTTTAAGGGACTCCAATCAGCCCCAGCATTTT; cdr3_aa: CASSLRDSNQPQHF
clone_size: few; v_call: TRBV27; d_call: .; j_call: TRBJ2-5; cdr3_nt: TGTGCCAGCAGTCCGCGGGAACGGGAAGAGACCCAGTACTTC; cdr3_aa: CASSPREREETQYF
clone_size: .; v_call: TRBV28; d_call: .; j_call: TRBJ1-2; cdr3_nt: TGTGCCAGCGTGGGGGCCAACTATGGCTACACCTTC; cdr3_aa: CASVGANYGYTF
clone_size: .; v_call: TRBV7-8; d_call: TRBD1; j_call: TRBJ1-2; cdr3_nt: TGTGCCAGCAGCTTAGGGGACAGGAGACTCTATGGCTACACCTTC; cdr3_aa: CASSLGDRRLYGYTF